This T cell receptor (beta chain) was captured in a study of cytomegalovirus exposure and HLA in healthy donors. V gave up 4 bases and J gave up 8 bases; unmatched junction bases: 6. CDR1 and CDR2 from the germline V gene are SGHDT and YYEEEE. This CDR3 is built from 13 residues. Sequencing was performed with immunoSEQ multiplex PCR; in TCRdb, only in-frame clones are kept and a portion is missing. The sample has over 250,000 clones; approximately 83% are singletons. The TCR was taken from a woman younger than 35 in good health and CMV-seronegative. The specimen sequenced was PBMCs. The gene calls are TRBV5-6 and TRBJ1-2, with 9 nucleotides matching TRBD1. The CDR3 region is CASSETGTGGYTF. Here the CDR3 DNA reads TGTGCCAGCAGCGAGACCGGGACAGGGGGCTACACCTTC.